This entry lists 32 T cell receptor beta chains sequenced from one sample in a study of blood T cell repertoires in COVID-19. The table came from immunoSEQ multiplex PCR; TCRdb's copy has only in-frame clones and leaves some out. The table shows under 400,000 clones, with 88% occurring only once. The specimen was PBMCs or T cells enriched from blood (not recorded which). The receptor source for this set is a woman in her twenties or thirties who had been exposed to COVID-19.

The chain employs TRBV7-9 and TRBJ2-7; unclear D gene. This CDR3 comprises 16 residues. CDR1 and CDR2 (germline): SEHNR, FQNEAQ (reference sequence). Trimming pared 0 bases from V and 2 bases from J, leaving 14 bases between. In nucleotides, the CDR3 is TGTGCCAGCAGCTTAGCTGGGCCCTGGATGACCTACGAGCAGTACTTC. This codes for CASSLAGPWMTYEQYF.

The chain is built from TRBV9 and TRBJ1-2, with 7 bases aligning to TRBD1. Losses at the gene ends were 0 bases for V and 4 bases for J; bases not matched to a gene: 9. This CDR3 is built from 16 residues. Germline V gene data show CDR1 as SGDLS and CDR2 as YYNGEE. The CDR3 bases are TGTGCCAGCAGCGTAGCACAGGGGAGGTTGGGCTATGGCTACACCTTC. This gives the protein CASSVAQGRLGYGYTF.

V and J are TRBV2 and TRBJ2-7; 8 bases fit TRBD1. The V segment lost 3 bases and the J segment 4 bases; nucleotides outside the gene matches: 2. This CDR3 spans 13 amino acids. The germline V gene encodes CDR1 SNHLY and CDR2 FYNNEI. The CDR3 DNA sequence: TGTGCCAGCAGTGAGGACAGGGTGTACGAGCAGTACTTC. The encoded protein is CASSEDRVYEQYF.

CDR3 region: CASSLDGGLGTEAFF. As DNA, the CDR3 is TGTGCCAGCAGCTTAGATGGGGGCCTAGGCACTGAAGCTTTCTTT. V is TRBV7-9 and J is TRBJ1-1; D perhaps matches TRBD1 (6 bases). V lost 1 base to trimming and J lost 4 bases, with 13 bases between them. CDR1 and CDR2 from the germline V gene are SEHNR and FQNEAQ (reference sequence). The CDR3 totals 15 residues.

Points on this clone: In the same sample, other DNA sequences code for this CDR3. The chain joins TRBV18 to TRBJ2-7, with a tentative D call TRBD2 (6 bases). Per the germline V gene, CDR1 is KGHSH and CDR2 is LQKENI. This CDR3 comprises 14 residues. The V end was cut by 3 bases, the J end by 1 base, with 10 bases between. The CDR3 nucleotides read TGTGCCAGCTCACCGCCGGGACTTTCCTACGAGCAGTACTTC. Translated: CASSPPGLSYEQYF.

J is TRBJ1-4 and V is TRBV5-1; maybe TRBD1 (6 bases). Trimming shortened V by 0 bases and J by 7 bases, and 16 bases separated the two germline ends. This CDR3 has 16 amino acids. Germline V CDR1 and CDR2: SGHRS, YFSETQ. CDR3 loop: CASSLGVQQGLEKLFF. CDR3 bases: TGCGCCAGCAGCTTGGGGGTTCAACAGGGTCTTGAAAAACTGTTTTTT.

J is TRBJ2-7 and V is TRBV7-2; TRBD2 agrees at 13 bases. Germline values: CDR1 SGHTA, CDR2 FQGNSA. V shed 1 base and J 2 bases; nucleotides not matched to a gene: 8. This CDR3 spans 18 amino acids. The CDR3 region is CASSLGHSGLAGTYEQYF. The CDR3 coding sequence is TGTGCCAGCAGCTTAGGACACTCGGGACTAGCGGGGACCTACGAGCAGTACTTC.

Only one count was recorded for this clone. The CDR3 loop reads CASSLDLPYNEQFF. CDR3 in DNA: TGTGCCAGCAGCTTAGATCTACCCTACAATGAGCAGTTCTTC. The chain has TRBV7-6 and TRBJ2-1, with unresolved D. The germline CDR1 and CDR2 sequences are SGHVS and FNYEAQ. Trimming removed 1 base from V and 2 bases from J, with 6 bases in between. CDR3 length: 14 residues.

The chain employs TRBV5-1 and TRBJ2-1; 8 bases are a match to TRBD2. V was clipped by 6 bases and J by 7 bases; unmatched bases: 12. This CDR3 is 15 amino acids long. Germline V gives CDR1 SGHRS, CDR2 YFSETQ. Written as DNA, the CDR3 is TGCGCCAGCACCCTTAGGCTATCGGGGGGGAATGAGCAGTTCTTC. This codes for CASTLRLSGGNEQFF.

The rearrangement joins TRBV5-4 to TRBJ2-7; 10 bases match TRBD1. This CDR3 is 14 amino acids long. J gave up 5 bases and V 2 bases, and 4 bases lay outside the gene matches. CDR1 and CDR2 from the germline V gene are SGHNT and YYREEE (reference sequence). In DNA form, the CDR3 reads TGTGCCAGCAGCTTCCGGGACAGGGGCCACGAGCAGTACTTC. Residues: CASSFRDRGHEQYF.

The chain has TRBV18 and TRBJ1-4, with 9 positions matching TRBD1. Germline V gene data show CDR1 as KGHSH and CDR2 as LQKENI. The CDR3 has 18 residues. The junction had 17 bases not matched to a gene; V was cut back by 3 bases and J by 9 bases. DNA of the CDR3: TGTGCCAGCTCACCGGCGGGACAGGGTGCCCGGCGGAATCAAAAACTGTTTTTT. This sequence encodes CASSPAGQGARRNQKLFF.

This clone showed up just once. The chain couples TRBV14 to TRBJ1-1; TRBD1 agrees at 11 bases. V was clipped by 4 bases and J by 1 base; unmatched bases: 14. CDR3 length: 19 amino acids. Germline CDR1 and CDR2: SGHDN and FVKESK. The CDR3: CASSRSGGTGGYRNTEAFF. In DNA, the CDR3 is TGTGCCAGCAGCCGGTCGGGAGGGACAGGGGGATACAGGAACACTGAAGCTTTCTTT.

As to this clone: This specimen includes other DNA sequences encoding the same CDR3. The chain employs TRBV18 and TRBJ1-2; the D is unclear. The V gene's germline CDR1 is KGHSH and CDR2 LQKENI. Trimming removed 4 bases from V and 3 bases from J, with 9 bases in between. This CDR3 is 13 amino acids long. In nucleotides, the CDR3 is TGTGCCAGCTCACGAGGAAGCGACTATGGCTACACCTTC. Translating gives CASSRGSDYGYTF. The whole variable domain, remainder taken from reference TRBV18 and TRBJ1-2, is NAGVMQNPRHLVRRRGQEARLRCSPMKGHSHVYWYRQLPEEGLKFMVYLQKENIIDESGMPKERFSAEFPKEGPSILRIQQVVRGDSAAYFCASSRGSDYGYTFGSGTRLTVV.

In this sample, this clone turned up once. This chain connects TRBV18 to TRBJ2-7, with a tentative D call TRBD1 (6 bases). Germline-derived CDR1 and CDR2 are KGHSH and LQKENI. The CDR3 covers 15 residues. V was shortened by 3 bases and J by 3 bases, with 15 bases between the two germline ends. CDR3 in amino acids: CASSPTGTTDYEQYF. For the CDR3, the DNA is TGTGCCAGCTCACCGACCGGGACAACCGACTACGAGCAGTACTTC.

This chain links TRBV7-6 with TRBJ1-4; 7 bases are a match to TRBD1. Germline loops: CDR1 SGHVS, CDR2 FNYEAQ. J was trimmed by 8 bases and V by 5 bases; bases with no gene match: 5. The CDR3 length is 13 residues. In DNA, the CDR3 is TGTGCCAGCAGCCTCTGGACAGGCGAAAAACTGTTTTTT. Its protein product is CASSLWTGEKLFF. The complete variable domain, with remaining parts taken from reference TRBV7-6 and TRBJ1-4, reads GAGVSQSPRYKVTKRGQDVALRCDPISGHVSLYWYRQALGQGPEFLTYFNYEAQQDKSGLPNDRFSAERPEGSISTLTIQRTEQRDSAMYRCASSLWTGEKLFFGSGTQLSVL.

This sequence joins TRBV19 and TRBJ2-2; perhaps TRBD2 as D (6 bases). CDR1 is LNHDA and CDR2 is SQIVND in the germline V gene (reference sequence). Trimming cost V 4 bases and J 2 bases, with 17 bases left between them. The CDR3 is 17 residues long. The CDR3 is CASSTNPTRGNTGELFF. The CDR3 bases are TGTGCCAGTAGTACTAACCCGACTAGGGGTAACACCGGGGAGCTGTTTTTT.

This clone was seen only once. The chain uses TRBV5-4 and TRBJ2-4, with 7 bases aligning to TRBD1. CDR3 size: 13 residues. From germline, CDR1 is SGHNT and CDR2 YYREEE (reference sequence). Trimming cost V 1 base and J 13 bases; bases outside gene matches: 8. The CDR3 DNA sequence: TGTGCCAGCAGCTTGCCTGACCGGGACAGACAGTACTTC. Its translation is CASSLPDRDRQYF.

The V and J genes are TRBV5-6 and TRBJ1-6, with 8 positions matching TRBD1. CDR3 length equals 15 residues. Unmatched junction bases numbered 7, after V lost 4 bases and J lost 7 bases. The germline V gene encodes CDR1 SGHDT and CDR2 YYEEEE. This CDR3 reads CASSPPRDRNSPLHF. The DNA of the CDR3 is TGTGCCAGCAGCCCCCCCCGGGACAGGAATTCACCCCTCCACTTT.

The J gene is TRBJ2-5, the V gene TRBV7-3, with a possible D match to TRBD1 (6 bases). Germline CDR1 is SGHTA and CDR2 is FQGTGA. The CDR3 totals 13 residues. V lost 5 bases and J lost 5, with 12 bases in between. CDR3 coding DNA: TGTGCCAGCAGCCCAGTAACAGGGGAGACCCAGTACTTC. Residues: CASSPVTGETQYF.

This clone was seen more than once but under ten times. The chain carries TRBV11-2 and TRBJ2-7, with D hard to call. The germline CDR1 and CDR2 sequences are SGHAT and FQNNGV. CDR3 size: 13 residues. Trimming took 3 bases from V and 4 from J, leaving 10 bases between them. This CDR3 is CASSFGLLYEQYF. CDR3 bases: TGTGCCAGCAGCTTCGGTCTTCTATACGAGCAGTACTTC.

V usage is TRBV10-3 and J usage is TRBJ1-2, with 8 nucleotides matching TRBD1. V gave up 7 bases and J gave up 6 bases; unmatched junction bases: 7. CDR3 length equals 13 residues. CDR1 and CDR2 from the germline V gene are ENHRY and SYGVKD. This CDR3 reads CAITSGTGNGYTF. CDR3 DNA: TGTGCCATCACCTCCGGGACAGGCAATGGCTACACCTTC.

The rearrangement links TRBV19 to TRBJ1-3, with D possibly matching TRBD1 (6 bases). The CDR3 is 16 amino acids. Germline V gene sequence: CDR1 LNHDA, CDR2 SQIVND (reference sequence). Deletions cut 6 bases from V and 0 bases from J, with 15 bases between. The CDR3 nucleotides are TGTGCCAGTAGGGAATCCGGACAGTCCTCTGGAAACACCATATATTTT. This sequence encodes CASRESGQSSGNTIYF.

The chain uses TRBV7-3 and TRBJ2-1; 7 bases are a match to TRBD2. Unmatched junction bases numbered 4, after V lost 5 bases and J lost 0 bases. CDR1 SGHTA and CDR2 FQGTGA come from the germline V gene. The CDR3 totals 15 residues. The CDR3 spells CASSPGTTSYNEQFF. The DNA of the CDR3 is TGTGCCAGCAGCCCAGGGACTACCTCCTACAATGAGCAGTTCTTC.

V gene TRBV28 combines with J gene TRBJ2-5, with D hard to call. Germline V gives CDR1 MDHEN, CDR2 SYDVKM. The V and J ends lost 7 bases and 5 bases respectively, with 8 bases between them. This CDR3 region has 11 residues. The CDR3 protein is CASTARETQYF. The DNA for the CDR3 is TGTGCCAGCACGGCGAGGGAGACCCAGTACTTC.

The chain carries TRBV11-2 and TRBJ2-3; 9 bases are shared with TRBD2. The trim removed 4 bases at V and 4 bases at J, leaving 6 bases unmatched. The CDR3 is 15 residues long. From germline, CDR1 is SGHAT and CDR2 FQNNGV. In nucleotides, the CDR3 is TGTGCCAGCAGCTCCCCGGGACTAGCTTCAGATACGCAGTATTTT. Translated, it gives CASSSPGLASDTQYF.

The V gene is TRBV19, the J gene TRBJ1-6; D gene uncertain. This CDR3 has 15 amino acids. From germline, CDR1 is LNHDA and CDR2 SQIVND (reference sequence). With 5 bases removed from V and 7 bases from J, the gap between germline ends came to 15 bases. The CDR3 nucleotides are TGTGCCAGTAGTCGGTCCGAGGCCCAGAATTCACCCCTCCACTTT. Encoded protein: CASSRSEAQNSPLHF. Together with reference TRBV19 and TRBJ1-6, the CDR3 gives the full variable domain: DGGITQSPKYLFRKEGQNVTLSCEQNLNHDAMYWYRQDPGQGLRLIYYSQIVNDFQKGDIAEGYSVSREKKESFPLTVTSAQKNPTAFYLCASSRSEAQNSPLHFGNGTRLTVT.

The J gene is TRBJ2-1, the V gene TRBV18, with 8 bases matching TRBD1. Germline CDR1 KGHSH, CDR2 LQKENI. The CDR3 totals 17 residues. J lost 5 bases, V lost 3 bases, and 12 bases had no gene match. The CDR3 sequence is CASSPDSGTGFNNEQFF. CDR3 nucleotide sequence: TGTGCCAGCTCACCGGACTCAGGGACAGGCTTTAACAATGAGCAGTTCTTC.

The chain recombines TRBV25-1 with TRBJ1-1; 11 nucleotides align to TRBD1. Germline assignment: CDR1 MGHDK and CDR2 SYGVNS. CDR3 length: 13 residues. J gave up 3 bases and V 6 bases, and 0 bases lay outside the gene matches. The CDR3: CASRDRGHTEAFF. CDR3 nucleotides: TGTGCCAGCAGGGACAGGGGGCACACTGAAGCTTTCTTT.

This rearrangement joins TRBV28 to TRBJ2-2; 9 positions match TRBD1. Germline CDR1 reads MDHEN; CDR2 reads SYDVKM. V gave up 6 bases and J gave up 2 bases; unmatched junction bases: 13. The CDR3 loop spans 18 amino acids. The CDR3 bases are TGTGCCAGCAGCCAAAGGAGGACAGGGGCAAAAAACACCGGGGAGCTGTTTTTT. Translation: CASSQRRTGAKNTGELFF.

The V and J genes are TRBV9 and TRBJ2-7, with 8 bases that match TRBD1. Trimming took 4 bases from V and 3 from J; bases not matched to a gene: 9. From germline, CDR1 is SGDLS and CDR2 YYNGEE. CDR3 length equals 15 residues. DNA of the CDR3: TGTGCCAGCAGCTCTGGGCAGGGGGCTCTCTACGAGCAGTACTTC. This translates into CASSSGQGALYEQYF.

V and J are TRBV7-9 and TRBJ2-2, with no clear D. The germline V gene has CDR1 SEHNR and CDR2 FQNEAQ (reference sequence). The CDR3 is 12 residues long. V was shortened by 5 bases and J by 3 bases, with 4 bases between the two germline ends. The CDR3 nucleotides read TGTGCCAGCAGCCTATACACCGGGGAGCTGTTTTTT. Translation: CASSLYTGELFF.

CDR3 sequence: CASSNGGPGQVFTDTQYF. CDR3 bases: TGTGCCAGCAGCAATGGGGGACCGGGACAGGTATTCACAGATACGCAGTATTTT. The chain links TRBV11-3 to TRBJ2-3; TRBD1 matches at 8 bases. V was clipped by 5 bases and J by 2 bases; unmatched bases: 15. This CDR3 contains 18 residues. The germline V gene has CDR1 SGHNT and CDR2 YENEEA.